Presented here are 24 T cell receptor beta chains from one specimen sequenced in a study of shared clonotypes between healthy human individuals. The repertoire was sequenced with immunoSEQ multiplex PCR; TCRdb's copy has only in-frame clones and lacks some. The table has millions of clones, under 95% seen once. Terminally differentiated effector memory CD45RA+ cells were excluded from the naive CD8 cells, which were CD45RO-negative and positively selected for CCR7. Sequenced sample: naive CD8+ T cells from PBMCs. All receptors derive from a man in his late teens or twenties in good health. Some clones in this sample may be carry-over from other donors' samples.

The rearrangement links TRBV19 to TRBJ1-2; unclear D gene. The germline V gene has CDR1 LNHDA and CDR2 SQIVND (reference sequence). The length of the CDR3 is 13 residues. V lost 3 bases and J 0 bases, leaving 5 bases between the germline ends. The CDR3 nucleotides are TGTGCCAGTAGTATCTCGGCTAACTATGGCTACACCTTC. This gives the protein CASSISANYGYTF.

The chain recombines TRBV29-1 with TRBJ2-7, with D hard to call. With 6 bases removed from V and 2 bases from J, the gap between germline ends came to 14 bases. The CDR3 extends over 13 amino acids. The germline CDR1 and CDR2 sequences are SQVTM and ANQGSEA. The CDR3 loop reads CSVRATNPYEQYF. In DNA, the CDR3 is TGCAGCGTCCGGGCCACCAATCCCTACGAGCAGTACTTC.

The genes are TRBV4-3 and TRBJ2-3; the match to TRBD2 covers 11 bases. CDR1 LGHNA and CDR2 YSLEER come from the germline V gene. This CDR3 comprises 15 residues. The trim removed 1 base at V and 7 bases at J, leaving 4 bases unmatched. As DNA, the CDR3 is TGCGCCAGCAGCCAAGGCGGGACTAGCGGCTATACGCAGTATTTT. Amino acids: CASSQGGTSGYTQYF.

V usage is TRBV1 and J usage is TRBJ1-5. TRBV1 is deemed a pseudogene. The CDR3 contains 20 residues. The CDR3 nucleotides read TGCACCAGCAGCCAAGACCGTCGAGGACCGCGTCTCAGGGAGAATCAGCCCCAGCATTTT. The encoded protein is CTSSQDRRGPRLRENQPQHF.

The chain has TRBV6-5 and TRBJ1-5; no clear D. Trimming took off 6 bases at V and 7 bases at J, with 13 bases between the two ends. The germline V gene encodes CDR1 MNHEY and CDR2 SVGAGI. The CDR3 loop spans 13 amino acids. As DNA, the CDR3 is TGTGCCAGCAGGCCGGGGAGGTACCAGCCCCAGCATTTT. Its translation is CASRPGRYQPQHF.

V gene TRBV5-6 combines with J gene TRBJ1-1; 8 bases are a match to TRBD1. CDR1 and CDR2 from the germline V gene are SGHDT and YYEEEE. CDR3 length: 15 residues. V dropped 3 bases and J dropped 7; count of bases not matched to a gene: 11. The DNA of the CDR3 is TGTGCCAGCAGCTGGGGAGGATTACAGGGGGGTGAAGCTTTCTTT. As protein: CASSWGGLQGGEAFF.

The chain uses TRBV7-3 and TRBJ2-1, with D perhaps TRBD2 (5 bases). Germline CDR1 reads SGHTA; CDR2 reads FQGTGA. The CDR3 length is 16 residues. V lost 1 base and J 5 bases, leaving 15 bases between the germline ends. CDR3 DNA sequence: TGTGCCAGCAGCTTAATTAGGGCTAGCAGACACAATGAGCAGTTCTTC. Translated: CASSLIRASRHNEQFF. The full variable domain, in which reference TRBV7-3 and TRBJ2-1 provide the parts outside the CDR3, is GAGVSQTPSNKVTEKGKYVELRCDPISGHTALYWYRQSLGQGPEFLIYFQGTGAADDSGLPNDRFFAVRPEGSVSTLKIQRTERGDSAVYLCASSLIRASRHNEQFFGPGTRLTVL.

The rearrangement uses TRBV27 and TRBJ2-3, with 7 bases aligning to TRBD1. Germline loops: CDR1 MNHEY, CDR2 SMNVEV (reference sequence). The length of the CDR3 is 16 residues. J gave up 3 bases and V 4 bases, and 10 bases lay outside the gene matches. The DNA for the CDR3 is TGTGCCAGCAGTTCGATAACAGGGGTTGTAACAGATACGCAGTATTTT. Amino acid sequence: CASSSITGVVTDTQYF.

To note about this clone: The sample carries other DNA sequences with the same CDR3. The rearrangement joins TRBV7-3 to TRBJ2-5, with 8 bases aligning to TRBD2. Germline V gene data show CDR1 as SGHTA and CDR2 as FQGTGA. The CDR3 covers 14 residues. The junction had 3 bases not matched to a gene; V was cut back by 2 bases and J by 4 bases. The chain's CDR3 is CASSLAGGAETQYF. The CDR3 bases are TGTGCCAGCAGCTTAGCGGGGGGAGCAGAGACCCAGTACTTC.

V usage is TRBV19 and J usage is TRBJ2-6; D is tentatively TRBD1 or TRBD2 (5 bases each). Per the germline V gene, CDR1 is LNHDA and CDR2 is SQIVND (reference sequence). The length of the CDR3 is 17 residues. V was clipped by 7 bases and J by 0 bases, with 16 bases between them. Here the CDR3 reads CASTSWDGNSGANVLTF. The CDR3 DNA follows: TGTGCCAGTACCTCGTGGGACGGTAACTCTGGGGCCAACGTCCTGACTTTC.

The rearrangement uses TRBV5-3 and TRBJ2-1; either TRBD1 or TRBD2 may supply D (5 bases each). TRBV5-3 is classed as an ORF, of uncertain function. The germline V and J ends were trimmed by 2 bases and 0 bases, with 18 bases remaining between them. CDR3 length: 18 amino acids. CDR3 nucleotides: TGTGCCAGAAGCTTAGGGACCGACTCGTCCAACTCCTACAATGAGCAGTTCTTC. It translates to CARSLGTDSSNSYNEQFF.

This clone was recorded once. The gene calls are TRBV27 and TRBJ2-1, with 8 positions matching TRBD1. Per germline, CDR1 MNHEY and CDR2 SMNVEV (reference sequence). This CDR3 has 15 residues. The J segment lost 4 bases and the V segment lost 7 bases, leaving 9 bases of the junction unmatched. Written as DNA, the CDR3 is TGTGCCAGCACCGAGGGGACAGGACAATACAATGAGCAGTTCTTC. Translated: CASTEGTGQYNEQFF.

The rearrangement uses TRBV9 and TRBJ1-3; 7 nucleotides agree with TRBD1. V dropped 3 bases and J dropped 11; count of bases not matched to a gene: 14. Germline assignment: CDR1 SGDLS and CDR2 YYNGEE. The CDR3 contains 15 residues. DNA for the CDR3: TGTGCCAGCAGCGCACGGGACAGCCTTCCGAAGGCCATATATTTT. Amino acids: CASSARDSLPKAIYF.

V usage is TRBV29-1 and J usage is TRBJ2-7; 8 nucleotides align to TRBD2. With V trimmed by 4 bases and J by 7 bases, 9 bases remained unmatched. This CDR3 is built from 13 residues. Germline-derived CDR1 and CDR2 are SQVTM and ANQGSEA. The CDR3: CSVGISGSGEQYF. The CDR3 nucleotides are TGCAGCGTTGGTATCAGCGGGAGCGGGGAGCAGTACTTC.

As to this clone: Other DNA sequences within the sample encode an identical CDR3. The rearrangement joins TRBV28 to TRBJ2-7; 14 nucleotides agree with TRBD2. The CDR3 is made up of 13 amino acids. The V gene's germline CDR1 is MDHEN and CDR2 SYDVKM. Trimming at V came to 11 bases and at J to 3 bases, leaving 3 bases not matched to a gene. CDR3 loop: CAGGTSGSYEQYF. The CDR3 nucleotides read TGTGCCGGTGGGACTAGCGGGAGCTACGAGCAGTACTTC.

This clone was observed a few times. The V gene is TRBV7-2, the J gene TRBJ1-5; 7 bases line up with TRBD1. The germline V gene encodes CDR1 SGHTA and CDR2 FQGNSA. The CDR3 is 17 amino acids. Unmatched junction bases numbered 10, after V lost 5 bases and J lost 0 bases. The DNA of the CDR3 is TGTGCCAGCAGCCTTACGACAGGGCCTTATAGCAATCAGCCCCAGCATTTT. The encoded protein is CASSLTTGPYSNQPQHF.

This clone was seen once. The rearrangement uses TRBV5-1 and TRBJ2-2; possibly TRBD1 for D (6 bases). V lost 4 bases and J 1 base, leaving 14 bases between the germline ends. Germline values: CDR1 SGHRS, CDR2 YFSETQ. This CDR3 spans 16 amino acids. The CDR3 nucleotides are TGCGCCAGCAGCCCCGGGGACATTCGGAACACCGGGGAGCTGTTTTTT. This codes for CASSPGDIRNTGELFF.

V usage is TRBV4-1 and J usage is TRBJ2-1; 10 bases are shared with TRBD2. The ends lost 0 bases at V and 5 bases at J; junction bases unmatched: 1. CDR3 length: 15 amino acids. Per the germline V gene, CDR1 is MGHRA and CDR2 is YSYEKL. In DNA form, the CDR3 reads TGCGCCAGCAGCCAAGAACTAGCGGGAAACAATGAGCAGTTCTTC. It specifies CASSQELAGNNEQFF.

This chain joins TRBV28 and TRBJ2-3; tentatively, D is TRBD2 (5 bases). Germline V lookup: CDR1 MDHEN, CDR2 SYDVKM. CDR3 length: 18 amino acids. V gave up 2 bases and J gave up 6 bases, with 24 bases separating them. CDR3 DNA: TGTGCCAGCAGTTTACCGGCGCGTGGGAGTCGCCCGGCGGATACGCAGTATTTT. Its translation is CASSLPARGSRPADTQYF.

The chain carries TRBV9 and TRBJ2-3; no clear D gene. In germline, CDR1 is SGDLS, CDR2 YYNGEE. This CDR3 has 16 residues. The V end was cut by 0 bases, the J end by 0 bases, with 11 bases between. CDR3: CASSVESLSSTDTQYF. As DNA, the CDR3 is TGTGCCAGCAGCGTAGAGTCTTTGTCTAGCACAGATACGCAGTATTTT.

This chain connects TRBV27 to TRBJ2-7; TRBD2 might be the D (7 bases). Between the trimmed V and J ends, which lost 0 bases and 3 bases, there was a span of 18 bases. The CDR3 spans 17 residues. Germline CDR1 and CDR2: MNHEY and SMNVEV (reference sequence). CDR3: CASSLSLMRGGDYEQYF. The CDR3 nucleotides read TGTGCCAGCAGTTTATCGTTAATGAGGGGGGGAGACTACGAGCAGTACTTC.

This sequence joins TRBV30 and TRBJ2-7; D call uncertain. Germline V lookup: CDR1 GTSNPN, CDR2 SVGIG (reference sequence). Trimming removed 0 bases from V and 2 bases from J, with 11 bases in between. The CDR3 has 14 amino acids. CDR3 region: CAWSVPGLAYEQYF. In DNA form, the CDR3 reads TGTGCCTGGAGTGTCCCGGGTCTCGCCTACGAGCAGTACTTC.

The chain uses TRBV27 and TRBJ2-7; 8 nucleotides align to TRBD2. Trimming removed 3 bases from V and 9 bases from J; junction bases left unmatched: 7. Germline assignment: CDR1 MNHEY and CDR2 SMNVEV (reference sequence). This CDR3 is built from 13 residues. The CDR3 region is CASSFPGGNMQYF. The CDR3 bases are TGTGCCAGCAGTTTCCCGGGGGGGAATATGCAGTACTTC.

The chain joins TRBV4-2 to TRBJ2-3; unclear D gene. V lost 0 bases and J lost 2, with 9 bases in between. The CDR3 is 15 residues long. Germline values: CDR1 LGHNA, CDR2 YNFKEQ. This CDR3 reads CASSQDLGNTDTQYF. The CDR3 bases are TGTGCCAGCAGCCAAGATCTAGGGAACACAGATACGCAGTATTTT.